This TCR beta chain stems from a study of shared clonotypes between healthy human individuals. This clone was detected only once. Its matching antigen is unknown. General observations from the study: Shared clonotypes: 4.5% to 6.5% naive CD4, under 4% naive CD8, less than 2.5% memory CD4, more than 0.3% memory CD8.

There were only Caucasian adults among the donors, and all lived in Nashville, Tennessee. Authors' data handling: As immunoSEQ supplied junction-only sequences (without quality scores), filtering differed. Method: immunoSEQ multiplex PCR; TCRdb's copy keeps in-frame clones and lacks some. From that table come the V and J calls and clone size; the DNA was used to work out D and trimming. The table has approximately 2.3 million clones, 85% to 95% seen once. CDR1 and CDR2 (germline): SGHTA, FQGNSA. The CDR3 has 15 amino acids. Trimming left V 2 bases short and J 3 bases short, with 10 bases between. Sequencing was done on a sample of naive CD4+ T cells from PBMCs. Subset of the sample: CD45RA+ positively selected. The chain has TRBV7-2 and TRBJ1-4; D gene uncertain. The TCR comes from a man younger than 35 in good health. Some clones in this sample may be carry-over from other donors' samples. CDR3 nucleotide sequence: TGTGCCAGCAGCTTACGCGGTTGGTCTAATGAAAAACTGTTTTTT. This sequence encodes CASSLRGWSNEKLFF.